A selection of T cell receptor beta chains follows, all from one sample in a study of regulatory T cells. Assay used: immunoSEQ multiplex PCR; TCRdb lists only in-frame clones, some missing. The table has about 20,000 clones, under 95% seen once. The sample was CD8+ T cells sorted from blood. These TCRs come from a child aged 2-15 years with CD3G deficiency. Each CDR3 is given with its conserved first and last residue. A D gene is named only where the DNA matches it firmly. Part of the rows lack a size; the others show once, few, many or a class for expanded clones.

d_call: NA
j_call: TRBJ1-1
clone_size: NA
v_call: TRBV9
cdr3_aa: CASSVGANTEAFF
cdr3_nt: TGTGCCAGCAGCGTGGGAGCGAACACTGAAGCTTTCTTT

d_call: TRBD1
j_call: TRBJ2-1
clone_size: NA
v_call: TRBV27
cdr3_aa: CASSPGTAYNEQFF
cdr3_nt: TGTGCCAGCAGTCCGGGGACAGCCTACAATGAGCAGTTCTTC

d_call: NA
j_call: TRBJ2-6
clone_size: NA
v_call: TRBV7-9
cdr3_aa: CASSLVGAGANVLTF
cdr3_nt: TGTGCCAGCAGCTTAGTGGGTGCTGGGGCCAACGTCCTGACTTTC

d_call: NA
j_call: TRBJ1-1
clone_size: once
v_call: TRBV7-8
cdr3_aa: CASSLDRGLGTEAFF
cdr3_nt: TGTGCCAGCAGCTTAGATCGGGGCCTGGGCACTGAAGCTTTCTTT

d_call: NA
j_call: TRBJ2-7
clone_size: NA
v_call: TRBV4-1
cdr3_aa: CASSQEIGGYEQYF
cdr3_nt: TGCGCCAGCAGCCAAGAAATCGGGGGCTACGAGCAGTACTTC

d_call: NA
j_call: TRBJ1-2
clone_size: NA
v_call: TRBV6-1
cdr3_aa: CASLWGLGGYTF
cdr3_nt: TGTGCCAGTCTATGGGGGCTGGGAGGCTACACCTTC

d_call: NA
j_call: TRBJ2-2
clone_size: once
v_call: TRBV6-1
cdr3_aa: CASSEAELPGELFF
cdr3_nt: TGTGCCAGCAGTGAAGCGGAATTACCCGGGGAGCTGTTTTTT

d_call: TRBD2
j_call: TRBJ2-1
clone_size: NA
v_call: TRBV28
cdr3_aa: CASSFLLAGSYNEQFF
cdr3_nt: TGTGCCAGCAGTTTTTTACTAGCGGGCTCCTACAATGAGCAGTTCTTC

d_call: NA
j_call: TRBJ2-5
clone_size: once
v_call: TRBV7-8
cdr3_aa: CASSSLTGGETQYF
cdr3_nt: TGTGCCAGCAGCTCCTTGACTGGCGGTGAGACCCAGTACTTC

d_call: NA
j_call: TRBJ2-1
clone_size: once
v_call: TRBV28
cdr3_aa: CASTPESTNNEQFF
cdr3_nt: TGTGCCAGCACCCCGGAAAGCACGAACAATGAGCAGTTCTTC

d_call: TRBD1
j_call: TRBJ2-2
clone_size: NA
v_call: TRBV7-9
cdr3_aa: CASVRGPNTGELFF
cdr3_nt: TGTGCCAGCGTAAGGGGGCCGAACACCGGGGAGCTGTTTTTT

d_call: NA
j_call: TRBJ1-1
clone_size: NA
v_call: TRBV5-1
cdr3_aa: CASSLELSTEAFF
cdr3_nt: TGCGCCAGCAGCTTGGAACTGAGCACTGAAGCTTTCTTT

d_call: NA
j_call: TRBJ2-3
clone_size: NA
v_call: TRBV28
cdr3_aa: CASSLGRFTDTQYF
cdr3_nt: TGTGCCAGCAGTTTAGGGCGGTTCACAGATACGCAGTATTTT

d_call: NA
j_call: TRBJ2-7
clone_size: NA
v_call: TRBV28
cdr3_aa: CASSDLEGLYEQYF
cdr3_nt: TGTGCCAGCAGTGATCTGGAGGGGCTGTACGAGCAGTACTTC

d_call: TRBD1
j_call: TRBJ2-7
clone_size: NA
v_call: TRBV28
cdr3_aa: CASSTTGEFPYEQYF
cdr3_nt: TGTGCCAGCAGCACGACAGGGGAATTTCCCTACGAGCAGTACTTC

d_call: NA
j_call: TRBJ1-4
clone_size: NA
v_call: TRBV5-1
cdr3_aa: CASSLHGGREEKLFF
cdr3_nt: TGCGCCAGCAGCTTGCACGGGGGGCGAGAGGAAAAACTGTTTTTT

d_call: TRBD1
j_call: TRBJ2-7
clone_size: NA
v_call: TRBV5-1
cdr3_aa: CASSSTQGSEQYF
cdr3_nt: TGCGCCAGCAGCTCGACACAGGGGTCCGAGCAGTACTTC

d_call: TRBD2
j_call: TRBJ2-3
clone_size: NA
v_call: TRBV28
cdr3_aa: CASSSTGTSGKTDTQYF
cdr3_nt: TGTGCCAGCAGTTCAACCGGGACTAGCGGGAAGACAGATACGCAGTATTTT

d_call: NA
j_call: TRBJ1-1
clone_size: few
v_call: TRBV6-1
cdr3_aa: CASSARGGVTEAFF
cdr3_nt: TGTGCCAGCAGTGCTAGAGGAGGGGTCACTGAAGCTTTCTTT

d_call: NA
j_call: TRBJ1-5
clone_size: NA
v_call: TRBV19
cdr3_aa: CASSIKLTGSQPQHF
cdr3_nt: TGTGCCAGTAGTATAAAGTTGACAGGAAGTCAGCCCCAGCATTTT

d_call: NA
j_call: TRBJ1-2
clone_size: few
v_call: TRBV6-1
cdr3_aa: CASRAVGHYGYTF
cdr3_nt: TGTGCCAGCAGGGCAGTGGGGCACTATGGCTACACCTTC

d_call: TRBD2
j_call: TRBJ2-5
clone_size: NA
v_call: TRBV7-8
cdr3_aa: CASRGLAGVEETQYF
cdr3_nt: TGTGCCAGCAGAGGACTAGCGGGAGTTGAAGAGACCCAGTACTTC

d_call: TRBD2
j_call: TRBJ2-3
clone_size: NA
v_call: TRBV7-8
cdr3_aa: CASSLSGNGADTQYF
cdr3_nt: TGTGCCAGCAGCCTTAGCGGGAACGGGGCAGATACGCAGTATTTT

d_call: NA
j_call: TRBJ1-6
clone_size: NA
v_call: TRBV5-6
cdr3_aa: CASSGGAKGGDSPLHF
cdr3_nt: TGTGCCAGCAGCGGCGGGGCTAAGGGGGGAGATTCACCCCTCCACTTT

d_call: TRBD1
j_call: TRBJ2-7
clone_size: once
v_call: TRBV6-1
cdr3_aa: CASSAWTGGAYEQYF
cdr3_nt: TGTGCCAGCAGTGCTTGGACAGGGGGTGCCTACGAGCAGTACTTC

d_call: NA
j_call: TRBJ1-4
clone_size: NA
v_call: TRBV6-1
cdr3_aa: CASSEGWVTTEKLFF
cdr3_nt: TGTGCCAGCAGTGAAGGATGGGTGACAACTGAAAAACTGTTTTTT

d_call: TRBD2
j_call: TRBJ2-3
clone_size: NA
v_call: TRBV28
cdr3_aa: CASSVWLGPAGSGDTQYF
cdr3_nt: TGTGCCAGCAGCGTGTGGCTGGGCCCAGCGGGATCAGGAGATACGCAGTATTTT

d_call: NA
j_call: TRBJ1-2
clone_size: NA
v_call: TRBV28
cdr3_aa: CASSAWGDYGYTF
cdr3_nt: TGTGCCAGCAGTGCGTGGGGGGACTATGGCTACACCTTC

d_call: NA
j_call: TRBJ1-1
clone_size: NA
v_call: TRBV10-2
cdr3_aa: CASSKTRNTEAFF
cdr3_nt: TGCGCCAGCAGCAAGACAAGGAACACTGAAGCTTTCTTT

d_call: TRBD1
j_call: TRBJ2-7
clone_size: NA
v_call: TRBV6-1
cdr3_aa: CASSEGGYRDSSYEQYF
cdr3_nt: TGTGCCAGCAGTGAAGGGGGGTACCGGGACAGCTCCTACGAGCAGTACTTC

d_call: NA
j_call: TRBJ1-1
clone_size: few
v_call: TRBV28
cdr3_aa: CASSPHSGYGGWGTEAFF
cdr3_nt: TGTGCCAGCAGTCCCCATTCGGGATACGGGGGCTGGGGCACTGAAGCTTTCTTT

d_call: TRBD2
j_call: TRBJ2-1
clone_size: NA
v_call: TRBV11-1
cdr3_aa: CASSSWPRAGGPKQFF
cdr3_nt: TGTGCCAGCAGCTCATGGCCCCGAGCGGGAGGGCCTAAGCAGTTCTTC

d_call: TRBD2
j_call: TRBJ2-5
clone_size: NA
v_call: TRBV5-1
cdr3_aa: CASSPSGPEETQYF
cdr3_nt: TGCGCCAGCAGCCCTAGCGGGCCAGAAGAGACCCAGTACTTC

d_call: NA
j_call: TRBJ2-5
clone_size: NA
v_call: TRBV28
cdr3_aa: CASSLDLLAGTQYF
cdr3_nt: TGTGCCAGCAGTTTAGACCTTTTAGCAGGGACCCAGTACTTC

d_call: NA
j_call: TRBJ1-1
clone_size: NA
v_call: TRBV7-9
cdr3_aa: CASSRGDSGAFF
cdr3_nt: TGTGCCAGCAGCCGTGGCGACTCGGGGGCTTTCTTT

d_call: NA
j_call: TRBJ2-7
clone_size: NA
v_call: TRBV6-1
cdr3_aa: CASSDLGHLYEQYF
cdr3_nt: TGTGCCAGCAGTGACTTGGGACATCTCTACGAGCAGTACTTC

d_call: NA
j_call: TRBJ2-2
clone_size: NA
v_call: TRBV6-1
cdr3_aa: CASAAGTGELFF
cdr3_nt: TGTGCCAGTGCTGCCGGCACCGGGGAGCTGTTTTTT